This T cell receptor (beta chain) comes out of a study of identical twins. The CDR3 is 16 residues long. The V end lost 3 bases, the J end lost 7 bases, and 25 bases lay between the germline ends. The germline gives CDR1 SQVTM, CDR2 ANQGSEA. Notes on this clonotype: This sequence may be a read error, since a much larger clone differs from it by one base.

TCRdb fed the 5' RACE reads into MiXCR, producing one record per CDR3 protein. This table holds roughly 1.6 million distinct CDR3 sequences, about 31% found once. V gene TRBV29-1 combines with J gene TRBJ2-7; a possible D gene is TRBD1 (6 bases). This TCR came from a newborn girl in good health. The specimen was cord blood. CDR3 amino acids: CSVDQAGQSSYNEQYF. The CDR3 region has the DNA TGCAGCGTTGACCAGGCCGGACAGAGCTCCTACAATGAGCAGTACTTC.